The sequence of this TCR beta chain was determined in a study of cytomegalovirus exposure and HLA in healthy donors (dated by TCRdb to about 2017). Some background on the complete study: An earlier analysis of some 500 of the donors reported 250 to 350 Gb of sequence data and some 100 million unique TCR beta sequences from around 200 million T cells. Genome-wide SNP genotypes for about 65% of the roughly 670 donors were used in a later genetic analysis, which treated that subset as a discovery cohort. To study patterns of TCR occurrence, a later analysis re-analyzed previously published TCR beta repertoires from more than 550 donors and added high-resolution HLA genotyping. The study aimed to test whether signatures of past pathogen exposure could be identified by cataloging public T cell receptors. Alongside the repertoire data, information on donor age, sex, ethnicity and CMV serostatus was compiled. An earlier analysis of 587 of the donors used high-throughput TCR beta sequencing to judge whether each TCR beta V gene segment behaved as functional or pseudogenic. All discovery cohort repertoires had been generated using a single sequencing platform. Because of strong linkage in the cohort, four to six DR-DQ haplotypes were treated as single units for association and clustering. To predict cytomegalovirus infection status, the study brought together high-throughput TCR immunosequencing, statistical association of individual TCRs with disease status, and machine learning. The number of typed donors differed by locus: about 620-640 for A, B, C, DRB1 and DQB1; about 520 for DQA1; 606 for DPA1; and around 490 for DPB1. A separate validation cohort of roughly 130 different subjects was used in addition to the roughly 700-subject first cohort. The T cell repertoires of under 750 subjects were profiled by immunosequencing and related to cytomegalovirus serostatus. About 320 gigabases of sequencing data and 80 million or so unique TCR sequences were included in an early release covering several hundred HLA-typed donors. HLA typing covered class I and class II loci at four-digit resolution. Rather than drawing on any new phenotypic data, the later analysis identified candidate immune exposures from TCR beta sequences and the way those sequences occurred across donors. The genetic ancestry cluster associated with self-reported Caucasian donors included 81% of the roughly 410 genotyped donors. Among 350 to 400 genotyped donors of the cohort, an average of 235,054 unique TCR beta nucleotide sequences were sequenced per donor, around a sixth of them non-productive.

Broader findings and caveats from the paper: A further reported finding was that TCR beta sequences accurately predicted the HLA-A and HLA-B alleles for most subjects in the first cohort. Because the 87-base-pair reads could not distinguish some IMGT-functional V segments, including TRBV6-2 and TRBV6-3, those segments were excluded. The classifier was reported to diagnose cytomegalovirus status with high specificity and sensitivity in both the original cohort and the validation cohort. A cluster of highly shared sequence variants was judged likely to be a technical artifact of the sequencing pipeline. In this cohort, only TCR beta chains were sequenced, and detectable features were limited by the absence of alpha or paired-chain data. According to a later analysis, parvovirus B19, influenza, CMV and Epstein-Barr virus appeared linked to several top co-occurrence clusters. Specific HLA alleles were associated with some 15,000 TCR beta sequences at a false discovery rate of 0.05 in a later analysis. A later genetic analysis associated a missense DCLRE1C variant with V-gene and J-gene trimming of TCR beta chains, and an independent cohort replicated the association. The study listed approximately 150 TCR beta chains as associated with cytomegalovirus. In vitro tests confirmed that three of the cytomegalovirus-associated TCR beta chains recognize cytomegalovirus antigens. In a later analysis, HLA-associated TCR beta chains showed more clonal expansion and lower generation probabilities than non-associated chains that were equally common. According to a later genetic analysis, donors in an Asian-associated ancestry cluster had fewer N-insertions in productive TCRs than the approximately 670-donor mean. Because HLA typing was missing for some donors at each locus, association tests included only the typed subset. Sequencing depth was assumed to be roughly uniform across donors in the presence/absence analyses, though that assumption may not hold. According to a later analysis, TCR association rates differed among HLA loci, with DRB1 alleles showing the most associated TCRs and HLA-C alleles showing the fewest. CMV serostatus was the only immune exposure information available for the cohort. In an earlier analysis of 587 of the donors, most TCR beta V segments appeared in productive rearrangements about 87% or about 30% of the time, broadly matching IMGT annotations. Linkage disequilibrium might explain the correlated functional status among segregating V segments, but an unknown experimental factor could not be excluded. Across donors, most TCR sequences were observed very rarely, whereas some public TCRs were present in many individuals. The authors suggested that the approach could potentially be extended to other disease states and immunological phenotypes. In a later analysis, most CMV-associated TCR beta chains were found to appear HLA-restricted, with HLA associations seemingly driven largely by CMV exposure. Because counts were too low, roughly 18 rarely observed V segments, including chromosome 9 orphons, were left out of the earlier analysis of approximately 580 of the donors. Assigning TCR associations to individual alleles was difficult when HLA alleles, especially DR and DQ, strongly co-occurred.

Note on this clone: No antigen is known for it. Base qualities are not provided; no much larger clone lies one nucleotide away.

The cohort consisted of 666 healthy bone marrow donors. Cohort members were all nominally healthy when sampled, although unrecorded immune exposures were likely present. The donor tested CMV seropositive and was one of the 289 seropositive cohort members. A peripheral blood sample was provided by each donor, and peripheral blood mononuclear cells were used for TCR beta sequencing. The Qiagen DNeasy Blood Extraction Kit was used to extract genomic DNA from the blood cell samples. The receptor library was made with the immunoSEQ multiplex PCR assay. For the multiplex PCR, a mixture combining 60 forward primers for TCR Vbeta segments and 13 reverse primers for TCR Jbeta segments was used. The CDR3 region of rearranged TCR beta genes was amplified from genomic DNA by a multiplex PCR assay. The Illumina HiSeq System was used to sequence the amplified TCR beta libraries as 87-base-pair reads. Per the authors' processing: A later analysis counted tens of millions of unique TCR beta chains across the 690 or so repertoires, and 9.5 million to 11 million of these chains were shared by at least two donors. Raw reads were error-corrected and collapsed into unique sequences with a nearest-neighbor algorithm that merged closely related sequences to remove PCR and sequencing errors. To assign V, D and J gene segments, CDR3 sequences were aligned to IMGT reference sequences. Each retained sequence needed at least a six-nucleotide match to both a V gene segment and a J gene segment. A rearrangement counted as productive if the CDR3 had no stop codons and remained in frame with V and J, and every other rearrangement counted as non-productive. Following IMGT convention, CDR3 was defined as the stretch from the second conserved V-encoded cysteine to the conserved J-encoded phenylalanine. The earlier analysis of about 590 of the donors excluded sequences that lacked an unambiguous match to a single V gene segment. In an earlier analysis of some 590 of the donors, V segments were called functional above 56.7% productive rearrangements and were called segregating when the between-donor standard deviation exceeded 5%. A statistical classification framework was built to diagnose cytomegalovirus status from the catalog of TCR beta chain sequences. In a later analysis, V and J genes were assigned by comparing TCR nucleotide sequences against IMGT/GENE-DB human TR gene sequences. A later analysis assigned CDR3 sequences and most-parsimonious VDJ recombination scenarios with the TCRdist pipeline. In a later analysis, each TCR beta chain was defined by its CDR3 amino acid sequence together with its V-gene family, and reads lacking a unique V-gene family were excluded. To address suspected cross-contamination and a sequencing artifact, a later analysis removed approximately 590 highly shared, low-generation-probability nucleotide sequences. In a later analysis, a clonal expansion index was calculated for each public chain from normalized within-repertoire ranks of inferred template counts. In a later analysis, generation probabilities were computed with a VDJ recombination model fitted to out-of-frame rearrangements, and the resulting probabilities were checked against IGoR. A later analysis scored TCR-TCR, TCR-HLA and TCR-CMV co-occurrence with hypergeometric tests, applying a repertoire-size bias correction to TCR pairs. To estimate false discovery rates, a later analysis permuted the HLA or CMV assignments 20 times. In a later analysis, co-occurring TCRs were grouped using DBSCAN, with TCRdist sequence similarity added in when clustering inside HLA-allele-positive subsets. Co-occurrence clustering excluded repertoires with fewer than 30,000 or more than 120,000 public chains, plus five with anomalous nucleotide sharing. Not all clones reach the TCRdb copy of this immuneACCESS table, which keeps in-frame sequences only. Checked studies attribute under half of the gap to unresolved V genes and leave the rest unexplained. Clonal size and the V and J genes are those of that table, whereas D and trimming came from the DNA. Across this sample there are roughly 120,000 clones, with approximately 76% seen only once. The ten largest make up roughly a sixth of the sample.

The CDR3 goes from the cysteine to the phenylalanine over 15 residues. Just CDR3 DNA is preserved here, 45 bases in frame from base 1. Reading the germline V gene gives CDR1 MNHEY and CDR2 SVGAGI. V has 4 bases trimmed and J has 3 bases trimmed; junction bases matching no gene number 2. Sequencing was done on a sample of PBMCs. The receptor was derived from a man aged 45-65 years in good health and CMV-seropositive. The V and J genes are TRBV6-5 and TRBJ1-5, and TRBD1 aligns with 11 junction nucleotides. The DNA is TGTGCCAGCAGTTCGGACAGGGGGCCCAATCAGCCCCAGCATTTT. It codes for CASSSDRGPNQPQHF.